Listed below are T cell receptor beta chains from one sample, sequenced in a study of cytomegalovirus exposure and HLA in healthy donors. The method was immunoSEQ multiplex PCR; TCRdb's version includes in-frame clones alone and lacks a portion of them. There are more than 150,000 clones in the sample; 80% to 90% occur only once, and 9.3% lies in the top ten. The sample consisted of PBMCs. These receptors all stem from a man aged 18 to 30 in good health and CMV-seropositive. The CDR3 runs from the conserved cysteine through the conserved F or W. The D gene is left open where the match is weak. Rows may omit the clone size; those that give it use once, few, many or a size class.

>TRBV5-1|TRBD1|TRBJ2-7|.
CASSPTGGDFYEQYF
TGCGCCAGCAGCCCGACAGGGGGCGATTTCTACGAGCAGTACTTC
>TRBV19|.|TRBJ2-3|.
CASSSSGEGDTQYF
TGTGCCAGTAGTTCGTCGGGGGAAGGGGATACGCAGTATTTT
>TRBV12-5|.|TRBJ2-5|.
CASGEGETQYF
TGTGCTAGTGGGGAGGGGGAGACCCAGTACTTC
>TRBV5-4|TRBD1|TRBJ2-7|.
CASSPPGTGNEQYF
TGTGCCAGCAGCCCCCCCGGGACAGGGAACGAGCAGTACTTC
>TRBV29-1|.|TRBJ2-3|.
CSVTYTDTQYF
TGCAGCGTGACTTACACAGATACGCAGTATTTT
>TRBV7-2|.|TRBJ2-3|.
CASSFQRGTDTQYF
TGTGCCAGCAGCTTCCAGCGGGGCACAGATACGCAGTATTTT
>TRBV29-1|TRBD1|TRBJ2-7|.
CSVDRGGQGLSEQYF
TGCAGCGTTGACAGGGGTGGACAGGGGCTATCCGAGCAGTACTTC
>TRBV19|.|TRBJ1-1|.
CASSISGDETEAFF
TGTGCCAGTAGTATATCAGGGGACGAGACTGAAGCTTTCTTT
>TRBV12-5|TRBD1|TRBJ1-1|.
CASGLVTGGTEAFF
TGTGCTAGTGGTTTGGTAACAGGGGGCACTGAAGCTTTCTTT
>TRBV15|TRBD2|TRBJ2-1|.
CATRRTPRASGYNEQFF
TGTGCCACCAGGAGAACCCCCAGGGCTAGCGGTTACAATGAGCAGTTCTTC
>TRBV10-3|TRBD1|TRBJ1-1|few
CAISETGGPTEAFF
TGTGCCATCAGTGAGACAGGGGGCCCCACTGAAGCTTTCTTT
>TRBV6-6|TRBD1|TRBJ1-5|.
CASRQGDQPQHF
TGTGCCAGCAGGCAGGGGGATCAGCCCCAGCATTTT
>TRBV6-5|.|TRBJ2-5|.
CASSYYQAQYF
TGTGCCAGCAGTTACTATCAGGCCCAGTACTTC
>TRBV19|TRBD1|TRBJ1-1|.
CASSPRDRGPIENTEAFF
TGTGCCAGTAGTCCCAGGGACAGGGGACCCATTGAGAACACTGAAGCTTTCTTT
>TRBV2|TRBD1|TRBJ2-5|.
CASSEGTGYETQYF
TGTGCCAGCAGTGAGGGGACAGGGTACGAGACCCAGTACTTC
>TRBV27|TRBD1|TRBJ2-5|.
CASSWTGVETQYF
TGTGCCAGCAGTTGGACAGGGGTGGAGACCCAGTACTTC
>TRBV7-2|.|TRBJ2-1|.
CASSSAGVGNEQFF
TGTGCCAGCAGCTCAGCAGGGGTTGGCAATGAGCAGTTCTTC
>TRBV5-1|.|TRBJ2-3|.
CASSLGEGSTDTQYF
TGCGCCAGCAGCTTGGGCGAGGGTAGCACAGATACGCAGTATTTT
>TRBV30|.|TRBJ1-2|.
CAWSVQNRGYTF
TGTGCCTGGAGTGTACAGAATAGGGGCTACACCTTC
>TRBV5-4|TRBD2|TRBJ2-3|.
CASSVAGGDTDTQYF
TGTGCCAGCAGCGTAGCGGGGGGGGACACAGATACGCAGTATTTT
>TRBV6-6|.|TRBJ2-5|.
CASSYRIARETQYF
TGTGCCAGCAGTTATAGAATCGCCCGCGAGACCCAGTACTTC
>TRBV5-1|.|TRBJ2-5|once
CASSLVGPQETQYF
TGCGCCAGCAGCTTGGTTGGGCCACAAGAGACCCAGTACTTC
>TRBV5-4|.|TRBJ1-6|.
CASSLIQGSYNSPLHF
TGTGCCAGCAGCTTAATACAGGGCTCCTATAATTCACCCCTCCACTTT